This T cell receptor beta chain was captured in a study of blood T cell repertoires in COVID-19. Study at large: Sites in the United States, Italy and Spain provided acute and convalescent COVID-19 samples. Nucleic acid was either cDNA or gDNA, and it came from T cells, B-cell-depleted T cells, or PBMCs.

Germline V gene data show CDR1 as SGHRS and CDR2 as YFSETQ. The CDR3 totals 14 residues. V lost 3 bases to trimming and J lost 3 bases; unmatched junction nucleotides: 6. Authors' methods: It was from reference gene primer amplification that nucleated cell counts were estimated. Using immunoSEQ multiplex PCR, the repertoire was profiled, and TCRdb retains in-frame clones only, with some absent. That table supplies the V and J calls and clone size; D and trimming were determined from the DNA. The sample holds over 130,000 clones, approximately 86% seen once. This chain links TRBV5-1 with TRBJ2-7, with 7 bases that match TRBD1. This receptor was obtained from a man aged 70 or older with acute or convalescent COVID-19. The sample consisted of peripheral blood. CDR3 coding DNA: TGCGCCAGCAGCTCCACGGGACAGAGCTACGAGCAGTACTTC. Its protein product is CASSSTGQSYEQYF.